Listed below are T cell receptor beta chains from one sample, sequenced in a study of T cells after yellow fever vaccination. TCRdb processed the 5' RACE reads anew with MiXCR; each CDR3 protein has one entry. The sample consists of about 220,000 distinct CDR3 sequences, 6.5% to 7.5% of them appearing once. Sequenced material: CD4+ T cells sorted from PBMCs, taken on the day of the yellow fever booster vaccination. The receptors originated from a man aged 25 to 40 who received the YFV17D yellow fever vaccine. CDR3s include the opening cysteine and the closing phenylalanine or tryptophan. Each record gives: clone size, V gene, D gene, J gene, CDR3 DNA, CDR3 protein. The D gene is left open where the match is weak. Some rows have no size entry. The others give once, few or many, or a class for an expanded clone.

abundance: many; v_gene: TRBV7-2; d_gene: TRBD2; j_gene: TRBJ2-3; CDR3nt: TGTGCCAAAGCGGGAGGATCAACAGATACGCAGTATTTT; CDR3aa: CAKAGGSTDTQYF
abundance: NA; v_gene: TRBV20-1; d_gene: NA; j_gene: TRBJ2-1; CDR3nt: TGCAGTGCTAGAGATCGACAGGTCCGTGAGCAGTTCTTC; CDR3aa: CSARDRQVREQFF
abundance: few; v_gene: TRBV6-2/TRBV6-3; d_gene: TRBD1; j_gene: TRBJ2-7; CDR3nt: TGTGCCAGCAGCTCGGCCGACAGGGGGCTATACGAGCAGTACTTC; CDR3aa: CASSSADRGLYEQYF
abundance: NA; v_gene: TRBV7-8; d_gene: NA; j_gene: TRBJ2-1; CDR3nt: TGTGCCAGCAGCTTAGACGTGAAGGCTGAGCAGTTCTTC; CDR3aa: CASSLDVKAEQFF
abundance: few; v_gene: TRBV6-2/TRBV6-3; d_gene: NA; j_gene: TRBJ1-1; CDR3nt: TGTGCCAGCAGCCTACAGCTGAACACTGAAGCTTTCTTT; CDR3aa: CASSLQLNTEAFF
abundance: few; v_gene: TRBV3-1; d_gene: NA; j_gene: TRBJ2-1; CDR3nt: TGTGCCAGCAGCCAAGCCCCAGCAATAGACGGTGAGCAGTTCTTC; CDR3aa: CASSQAPAIDGEQFF
abundance: many; v_gene: TRBV24-1; d_gene: TRBD1; j_gene: TRBJ2-2; CDR3nt: TGTGCCACCAGTGATTTTCAGGGGGCAAAGGCCGGGGAGCTGTTTTTT; CDR3aa: CATSDFQGAKAGELFF
abundance: NA; v_gene: TRBV10-3; d_gene: NA; j_gene: TRBJ2-6; CDR3nt: TGTGCCATCAGTGCAGGGGTCGGGGCCAACGTCCTGACTTTC; CDR3aa: CAISAGVGANVLTF
abundance: few; v_gene: TRBV20-1; d_gene: TRBD1; j_gene: TRBJ1-5; CDR3nt: TGCAGTGCTAAAACCGACAGGGAGGGCAATCAGCCCCAGCATTTT; CDR3aa: CSAKTDREGNQPQHF
abundance: NA; v_gene: TRBV7-9; d_gene: NA; j_gene: TRBJ2-4; CDR3nt: TGTGCCAGCAGCCGTGTAGCTGGACAGCCCGGAGAAAACATTCAGTACTTC; CDR3aa: CASSRVAGQPGENIQYF
abundance: many; v_gene: TRBV7-9; d_gene: TRBD2; j_gene: TRBJ2-3; CDR3nt: TGTGCCAGCAGCCCTAGCGGTAGCACAGATACGCAGTATTTT; CDR3aa: CASSPSGSTDTQYF
abundance: many; v_gene: TRBV12-3/TRBV12-4; d_gene: NA; j_gene: TRBJ1-2; CDR3nt: TGTGCCAGCAGTTTCCGAGGCCAGTCTCATGGCTACACCTTC; CDR3aa: CASSFRGQSHGYTF
abundance: many; v_gene: TRBV6-5; d_gene: TRBD2; j_gene: TRBJ2-5; CDR3nt: TGTGCCAGCAGTTACGGACTAGGACAAGAGACCCAGTACTTC; CDR3aa: CASSYGLGQETQYF
abundance: NA; v_gene: TRBV20-1; d_gene: TRBD2; j_gene: TRBJ2-1; CDR3nt: TGCAGTGCTAGCAGCGGGGCCGCGGATGAGCAGTTCTTC; CDR3aa: CSASSGAADEQFF
abundance: few; v_gene: TRBV12-3/TRBV12-4; d_gene: NA; j_gene: TRBJ1-1; CDR3nt: TGTGCCAGCAGATTCATCGGGAACACTGAAGCTTTCTTT; CDR3aa: CASRFIGNTEAFF
abundance: many; v_gene: TRBV9; d_gene: TRBD2; j_gene: TRBJ2-7; CDR3nt: TGTGCCAGCAGCGCGGGACTAGCTCTATACGAGCAGTACTTC; CDR3aa: CASSAGLALYEQYF
abundance: many; v_gene: TRBV5-1; d_gene: TRBD2; j_gene: TRBJ2-7; CDR3nt: TGCGCCAGCAGCTTCTCTAGCGGGAGGAACCCCTACGAGCAGTACTTC; CDR3aa: CASSFSSGRNPYEQYF
abundance: many; v_gene: TRBV5-5; d_gene: TRBD2; j_gene: TRBJ2-1; CDR3nt: TGTGCCAGCAGCTCGGGGACTAGCGGGCGATACAATGAGCAGTTCTTC; CDR3aa: CASSSGTSGRYNEQFF
abundance: NA; v_gene: TRBV4-1; d_gene: TRBD2; j_gene: TRBJ2-7; CDR3nt: TGCGCCAGCAGCCAAAGCGGGAGGCTGGTCAACGAGCAGTACTTC; CDR3aa: CASSQSGRLVNEQYF
abundance: NA; v_gene: TRBV29-1; d_gene: NA; j_gene: TRBJ2-1; CDR3nt: TGCAGCGTTGACAGCCTAGTGGATGAGCAGTTCTTC; CDR3aa: CSVDSLVDEQFF
abundance: NA; v_gene: TRBV6-2/TRBV6-3; d_gene: TRBD2; j_gene: TRBJ2-7; CDR3nt: TGTGCCAGCAGTTACATAGCGGGAGGTTACGAGCAGTACTTC; CDR3aa: CASSYIAGGYEQYF
abundance: few; v_gene: TRBV7-9; d_gene: NA; j_gene: TRBJ2-6; CDR3nt: TGTGCCAGCAGCTTTGGGCGGCCGAGCTCTGGGGCCAACGTCCTGACTTTC; CDR3aa: CASSFGRPSSGANVLTF
abundance: few; v_gene: TRBV12-3/TRBV12-4; d_gene: NA; j_gene: TRBJ2-3; CDR3nt: TGTGCCAGCAGTTTGAAGAGGAGGGGGGAGCAGTATTTT; CDR3aa: CASSLKRRGEQYF
abundance: few; v_gene: TRBV2; d_gene: NA; j_gene: TRBJ2-3; CDR3nt: TGTGCCAGCAGTGAAAGTGCCTATACGCAGTATTTT; CDR3aa: CASSESAYTQYF
abundance: many; v_gene: TRBV15; d_gene: NA; j_gene: TRBJ2-5; CDR3nt: TGTGCCACCAGCATCCAAACGCAAGAGACCCAGTACTTC; CDR3aa: CATSIQTQETQYF
abundance: NA; v_gene: TRBV7-2; d_gene: NA; j_gene: TRBJ2-7; CDR3nt: TGTGCCAGCAGCAACCCCGGAGGGCCCAACGAGCAGTACTTC; CDR3aa: CASSNPGGPNEQYF
abundance: few; v_gene: TRBV7-2; d_gene: NA; j_gene: TRBJ1-5; CDR3nt: TGTGCCAGCAGCTCATCCGGGGCCGATCAGCCCCAGCATTTT; CDR3aa: CASSSSGADQPQHF
abundance: many; v_gene: TRBV6-2/TRBV6-3; d_gene: NA; j_gene: TRBJ2-3; CDR3nt: TGTGCCAGCAGTTACGGGACCCAAAGGTATACGCAGTATTTT; CDR3aa: CASSYGTQRYTQYF
abundance: many; v_gene: TRBV27; d_gene: NA; j_gene: TRBJ2-4; CDR3nt: TGTGCCAGCAGTTTATCGAGGACTATTTCCTCCGGGATTCAGTACTTC; CDR3aa: CASSLSRTISSGIQYF
abundance: many; v_gene: TRBV12-3/TRBV12-4; d_gene: NA; j_gene: TRBJ2-5; CDR3nt: TGTGCCAGCAGTTTCAGGGAAGGGCAAGAGACCCAGTACTTC; CDR3aa: CASSFREGQETQYF
abundance: many; v_gene: TRBV7-9; d_gene: NA; j_gene: TRBJ1-1; CDR3nt: TGTGCCAGCAGAGGGGGTGGGGGTGAAGCTTTCTTT; CDR3aa: CASRGGGGEAFF
abundance: NA; v_gene: TRBV7-9; d_gene: NA; j_gene: TRBJ2-7; CDR3nt: TGTGCCAGCAGCTTGTCACCTAGTACCCACGAGCAGTACTTC; CDR3aa: CASSLSPSTHEQYF
abundance: NA; v_gene: TRBV5-1; d_gene: TRBD2; j_gene: TRBJ2-1; CDR3nt: TGCGCCAGCAGCACCGTAGCGGGAGCAGTTTACAATGAGCAGTTCTTC; CDR3aa: CASSTVAGAVYNEQFF
abundance: NA; v_gene: TRBV11-1; d_gene: TRBD2; j_gene: TRBJ2-5; CDR3nt: TGTGCCCGCTGCTTACACTTGACTAGCGGGAGGGACAGGGAGACCCAGTACTTC; CDR3aa: CARCLHLTSGRDRETQYF
abundance: few; v_gene: TRBV7-9; d_gene: TRBD1; j_gene: TRBJ1-1; CDR3nt: TGTGCCAGCAGCTTCCGGGACAGTAACACTGAAGCTTTCTTT; CDR3aa: CASSFRDSNTEAFF
abundance: few; v_gene: TRBV9; d_gene: TRBD2; j_gene: TRBJ2-5; CDR3nt: TGTGCCAGCAGCGTATCAGCGGGAGGGACCCAAGAGACCCAGTACTTC; CDR3aa: CASSVSAGGTQETQYF
abundance: many; v_gene: TRBV7-2; d_gene: NA; j_gene: TRBJ2-1; CDR3nt: TGTGCCAGCCGGACCGCATCCTACAATGAGCAGTTCTTC; CDR3aa: CASRTASYNEQFF
abundance: NA; v_gene: TRBV3-1; d_gene: TRBD2; j_gene: TRBJ2-1; CDR3nt: TGTGCCAGCAGGAGTAGCGGGACGAGAGGCAATGAGCAGTTCTTC; CDR3aa: CASRSSGTRGNEQFF
abundance: few; v_gene: TRBV5-4; d_gene: NA; j_gene: TRBJ2-7; CDR3nt: TGTGCCAGCAGCTTGGACTCCGGAAGCAACTCCTACGAGCAGTACTTC; CDR3aa: CASSLDSGSNSYEQYF
abundance: NA; v_gene: TRBV4-1; d_gene: TRBD1; j_gene: TRBJ2-7; CDR3nt: TGCGCCAGCAGCCAGGGACAGGGACTGAGGGTCCACGAGCAGTACTTC; CDR3aa: CASSQGQGLRVHEQYF
abundance: many; v_gene: TRBV29-1; d_gene: NA; j_gene: TRBJ2-1; CDR3nt: TGCAGCCTCTCGGCCGGTTTTACCTACAATGAGCAGTTCTTC; CDR3aa: CSLSAGFTYNEQFF
abundance: few; v_gene: TRBV7-9; d_gene: NA; j_gene: TRBJ1-4; CDR3nt: TGTGCCAGCAGCCTAAGGGGGGTTGGACGAGGAGTTGAAAAACTGTTTTTT; CDR3aa: CASSLRGVGRGVEKLFF
abundance: few; v_gene: TRBV5-6; d_gene: NA; j_gene: TRBJ2-7; CDR3nt: TGTGCCAGCCTCGAGTTCGGGAGTACCCCCTACGAGCAGTACTTC; CDR3aa: CASLEFGSTPYEQYF
abundance: NA; v_gene: TRBV19; d_gene: NA; j_gene: TRBJ2-7; CDR3nt: TGTGCCAGTAGTATGAGTCGGGCCTACTACGAGCAGTACTTC; CDR3aa: CASSMSRAYYEQYF
abundance: many; v_gene: TRBV29-1; d_gene: TRBD2; j_gene: TRBJ2-1; CDR3nt: TGCAGCGTTGACGGTCTAGCGGGGTACAATGAGCAGTTCTTC; CDR3aa: CSVDGLAGYNEQFF
abundance: many; v_gene: TRBV29-1; d_gene: NA; j_gene: TRBJ2-6; CDR3nt: TGCAGCGCGGCAGCCGGAAGCTCTGGGGCCAACGTCCTGACTTTC; CDR3aa: CSAAAGSSGANVLTF
abundance: NA; v_gene: TRBV5-1; d_gene: TRBD1; j_gene: TRBJ2-4; CDR3nt: TGCGCCAGCAGCTTGGGGGACAGTCTAGCCAAAAACATTCAGTACTTC; CDR3aa: CASSLGDSLAKNIQYF
abundance: few; v_gene: TRBV6-6; d_gene: NA; j_gene: TRBJ1-4; CDR3nt: TGTGCCGGGGGCAGGGACCCTAATGAAAAACTGTTTTTT; CDR3aa: CAGGRDPNEKLFF
abundance: NA; v_gene: TRBV20-1; d_gene: TRBD1; j_gene: TRBJ1-2; CDR3nt: TGCAGTGCTCTCGGAAGGGACAGGGAGAACTATGGCTACACCTTC; CDR3aa: CSALGRDRENYGYTF